These 19 T cell receptor beta chains share one sample of origin, sequenced in a study of cytomegalovirus exposure and HLA in healthy donors. It was with 60 Vbeta and 13 Jbeta primers that the PCR ran. The protocol was immunoSEQ multiplex PCR, while the TCRdb copy is restricted to in-frame clones and leaves out a portion. The table records about 89,000 clones, less than 80% of them present only once. Sequencing used PBMCs. Every receptor here comes from a male donor in good health and CMV-seronegative.

V and J are TRBV9 and TRBJ1-5, with TRBD1 identical over 8 bases. The V gene's germline CDR1 is SGDLS and CDR2 YYNGEE. The CDR3 extends over 14 amino acids. Trimming took 0 bases from V and 4 from J; bases not matched to a gene: 0. The CDR3 DNA reads as TGTGCCAGCAGCGTAGGACAGGGGAATCAGCCCCAGCATTTT. Its translation is CASSVGQGNQPQHF.

The rearrangement joins TRBV9 to TRBJ2-4; D uncertain. Germline values: CDR1 SGDLS, CDR2 YYNGEE. The CDR3 totals 17 residues. Trimming removed 4 bases from V and 0 bases from J, with 17 bases in between. CDR3 DNA sequence: TGTGCCAGCAGCCCTCCCCTCGGAGCCATAGCCAAAAACATTCAGTACTTC. It is translated as CASSPPLGAIAKNIQYF.

The genes are TRBV10-3 and TRBJ2-7; TRBD1 agrees at 7 bases. V shed 8 bases, J shed 5 bases, and the junction held 9 bases outside the gene matches. Germline CDR1 reads ENHRY; CDR2 reads SYGVKD. This CDR3 has 13 amino acids. Written as DNA, the CDR3 is TGTGCCATCGCCCGACAGGGACCCGACGAGCAGTACTTC. Translation: CAIARQGPDEQYF.

The gene calls are TRBV5-1 and TRBJ1-1; D not resolved. The CDR3 sequence is 15 residues long. CDR1 is SGHRS and CDR2 is YFSETQ in the germline V gene. Deletions cut 1 base from V and 11 bases from J, with 21 bases between. As DNA, the CDR3 is TGCGCCAGCAGCTTGTCGGCGGTTTTGAAGCCTAATGCTTTCTTT. This translates into CASSLSAVLKPNAFF.

The chain carries TRBV5-4 and TRBJ2-1; 7 bases are shared with TRBD2. V lost 2 bases and J lost 4; bases outside the gene matches: 6. The length of the CDR3 is 15 residues. Germline CDR1 and CDR2: SGHNT and YYREEE (reference sequence). The DNA of the CDR3 is TGTGCCAGCAGCTTTAACAGCGGGGCATACAATGAGCAGTTCTTC. Protein product: CASSFNSGAYNEQFF.

This chain joins TRBV13 and TRBJ2-1, with D possibly TRBD1 on 5 matching bases. Germline CDR1 and CDR2: PRHDT and FYEKMQ (reference sequence). The V gene lost 4 bases and the J gene lost 4 bases, with 17 bases spanning the gap. This CDR3 spans 16 amino acids. The chain's CDR3 is CASSSYVRQTYNEQFF. The DNA of the CDR3 is TGTGCCAGCAGCTCCTATGTTAGACAGACTTACAATGAGCAGTTCTTC.

The gene calls are TRBV28 and TRBJ2-7, with 11 nucleotides matching TRBD2. Germline CDR1 and CDR2: MDHEN and SYDVKM. The junction had 12 bases not matched to a gene; V was cut back by 1 base and J by 4 bases. This CDR3 contains 18 residues. The CDR3 loop reads CASSLFGLLAGGGYEQYF. The CDR3 DNA reads as TGTGCCAGCAGTTTATTCGGCTTGCTAGCGGGAGGCGGATACGAGCAGTACTTC.

The chain combines TRBV2 with TRBJ2-3; D ambiguous. With 8 bases removed from V and 3 bases from J, the gap between germline ends came to 3 bases. Germline lookup yields CDR1 SNHLY and CDR2 FYNNEI. The CDR3 consists of 10 residues. CDR3 residues: CASETDTQYF. CDR3 in DNA: TGTGCCAGCGAGACAGATACGCAGTATTTT.

A note on this clone: One junction end does not reproduce the germline sequence, and a read error may be involved. The chain has TRBV15 and TRBJ2-6, with TRBD1 matching over 10 bases. The CDR3 consists of 20 residues. The germline V gene encodes CDR1 LNHNV and CDR2 YYDKDF (reference sequence). The DNA for the CDR3 is TGTGCCACCAGCAGAGATGCCCCGGGACAGGGGACCTCTGGGGCCAACGGCCTGACTTTC. Translation gives CATSRDAPGQGTSGANGLTF.

This clone appeared a few times. The chain recombines TRBV7-9 with TRBJ1-1, with D perhaps TRBD1 (5 bases). Trimming took off 5 bases at V and 6 bases at J, with 13 bases between the two ends. There are 13 residues in the CDR3. Germline values: CDR1 SEHNR, CDR2 FQNEAQ (reference sequence). CDR3 amino acids: CASSARGFAEAFF. The CDR3, as DNA: TGTGCCAGCAGCGCCCGGGGGTTTGCTGAAGCTTTCTTT.

The V gene is TRBV6-5, the J gene TRBJ1-2; D may be TRBD1 (6 bases). Trimming removed 4 bases from V and 6 bases from J, with 18 bases in between. Germline V gene data show CDR1 as MNHEY and CDR2 as SVGAGI. The CDR3 covers 15 residues. The CDR3 protein is CASSFLTQGSDGYTF. The CDR3 DNA is TGTGCCAGCAGTTTCTTAACCCAGGGGTCCGATGGCTACACCTTC.

The V gene is TRBV5-4, the J gene TRBJ2-3; 8 nucleotides agree with TRBD1. Germline V lookup: CDR1 SGHNT, CDR2 YYREEE (reference sequence). J was trimmed by 5 bases and V by 4 bases; bases with no gene match: 9. There are 15 residues in the CDR3. As DNA, the CDR3 is TGTGCCAGCAGCGCGTCAGGGGGCGACTTAGATACGCAGTATTTT. Its translation: CASSASGGDLDTQYF. The full variable domain, in which reference TRBV5-4 and TRBJ2-3 provide the parts outside the CDR3, is ETGVTQSPTHLIKTRGQQVTLRCSSQSGHNTVSWYQQALGQGPQFIFQYYREEENGRGNFPPRFSGLQFPNYSSELNVNALELDDSALYLCASSASGGDLDTQYFGPGTRLTVL.

The chain combines TRBV19 with TRBJ2-5, with D possibly being TRBD1 (5 bases). Germline V gene lookup returns CDR1 LNHDA and CDR2 SQIVND (reference sequence). V was shortened by 10 bases and J by 2 bases, with 14 bases between the two germline ends. This CDR3 is built from 13 residues. The CDR3 loop reads CATSGAGQETQYF. CDR3 DNA: TGTGCCACGTCTGGGGCAGGTCAAGAGACCCAGTACTTC.

The rearrangement links TRBV5-1 to TRBJ2-2, with 16 bases that match TRBD2. V trimming: 1 base; J trimming: 3 bases; junction bases outside the gene matches: 9. The CDR3 loop spans 20 amino acids. CDR1 SGHRS and CDR2 YFSETQ come from the germline V gene. The CDR3 DNA reads TGCGCCAGCAGCTTGTTGTCTGGGACTAGCGGGAGGGCCGACACCGGGGAGCTGTTTTTT. It translates to CASSLLSGTSGRADTGELFF. The whole variable domain, filled in from reference TRBV5-1 and TRBJ2-2, reads KAGVTQTPRYLIKTRGQQVTLSCSPISGHRSVSWYQQTPGQGLQFLFEYFSETQRNKGNFPGRFSGRQFSNSRSEMNVSTLELGDSALYLCASSLLSGTSGRADTGELFFGEGSRLTVL.

The V gene is TRBV5-4, the J gene TRBJ2-7; 10 bases map to TRBD1. Losses at the gene ends were 3 bases for V and 1 base for J; bases not matched to a gene: 7. Looked up from germline, CDR1 is SGHNT and CDR2 is YYREEE (reference sequence). CDR3 length: 16 amino acids. CDR3 sequence: CASSSLGQGKSYEQYF. Here the CDR3 DNA reads TGTGCCAGCAGCTCCTTGGGACAGGGGAAGTCCTACGAGCAGTACTTC.

CDR3 in DNA: TGTGCCAGCAGCGTAGGTTCCCGGCTAGCGGGAGAAGAGACCCAGTACTTC. This translates into CASSVGSRLAGEETQYF. V and J are TRBV9 and TRBJ2-5; 10 bases align to TRBD2. This CDR3 has 17 residues. V lost 0 bases to trimming and J lost 3 bases; unmatched junction nucleotides: 8. Germline V gene sequence: CDR1 SGDLS, CDR2 YYNGEE.

In its sample, this clone was seen a few times. This chain joins TRBV6-5 and TRBJ2-7, with 7 bases identical to TRBD1. CDR3 length: 14 residues. CDR1 MNHEY and CDR2 SVGAGI come from the germline V gene. V was pared by 6 bases and J by 3 bases, with 8 bases of the junction left unmatched. In nucleotides, the CDR3 is TGTGCCAGCAGCCCGGACAGGACTCACTACGAGCAGTACTTC. Protein product: CASSPDRTHYEQYF.

The CDR3 region is CASSRVNGAGETQYF. DNA of the CDR3: TGTGCCAGCTCACGGGTGAATGGGGCTGGAGAGACCCAGTACTTC. The gene calls are TRBV18 and TRBJ2-5, with TRBD1 as a possible D gene (5 bases). The germline V gene encodes CDR1 KGHSH and CDR2 LQKENI. The V end was cut by 4 bases, the J end by 4 bases, with 16 bases between. The CDR3 extends over 15 amino acids.

The chain has TRBV25-1 and TRBJ1-4, with D tentatively TRBD1 (5 bases). Germline V gene sequence: CDR1 MGHDK, CDR2 SYGVNS. The length of the CDR3 is 14 residues. Deletions cut 8 bases from V and 4 bases from J, with 14 bases between. CDR3 residues: CASSLRGGNEKLFF. The CDR3, as DNA: TGTGCCAGCTCGTTACGGGGGGGTAATGAAAAACTGTTTTTT.